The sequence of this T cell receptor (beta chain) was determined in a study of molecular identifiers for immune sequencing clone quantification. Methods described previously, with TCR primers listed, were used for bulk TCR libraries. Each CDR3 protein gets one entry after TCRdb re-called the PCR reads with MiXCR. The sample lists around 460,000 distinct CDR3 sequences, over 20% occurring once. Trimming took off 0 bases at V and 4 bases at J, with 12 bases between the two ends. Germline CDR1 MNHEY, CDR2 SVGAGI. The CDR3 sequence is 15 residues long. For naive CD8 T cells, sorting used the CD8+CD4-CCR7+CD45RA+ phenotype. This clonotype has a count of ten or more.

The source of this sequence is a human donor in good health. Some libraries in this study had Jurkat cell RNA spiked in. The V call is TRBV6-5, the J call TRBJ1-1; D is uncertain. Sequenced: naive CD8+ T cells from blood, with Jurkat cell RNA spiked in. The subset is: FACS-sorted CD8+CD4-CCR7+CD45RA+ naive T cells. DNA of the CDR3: TGTGCCAGCAGTTACTCGAAGGGATTAAGCACTGAAGCTTTCTTT. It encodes CASSYSKGLSTEAFF.